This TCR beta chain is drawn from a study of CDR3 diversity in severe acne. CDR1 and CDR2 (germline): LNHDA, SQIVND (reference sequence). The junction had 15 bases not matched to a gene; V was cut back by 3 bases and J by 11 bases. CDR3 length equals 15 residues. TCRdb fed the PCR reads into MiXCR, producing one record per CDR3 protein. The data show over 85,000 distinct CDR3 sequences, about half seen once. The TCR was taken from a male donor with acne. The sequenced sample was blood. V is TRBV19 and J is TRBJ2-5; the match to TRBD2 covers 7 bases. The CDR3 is CASSILRGEGDEQYF. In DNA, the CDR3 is TGTGCCAGTAGTATTCTCCGGGGGGAGGGCGATGAGCAGTACTTC.